This T cell receptor (beta chain) was recovered during a study of regulatory T cells in long-lasting Graves disease. Remarks on this clonotype: Sequence at one end of the junction differs from germline and may be a read error.

Building the TCR beta libraries relied on iRepertoire HTBI primers, and CDR3 regions underwent Arm-PCR. TCRdb analysed the multiplex PCR reads with MiXCR anew, one entry per CDR3 protein. The table shows about 420,000 distinct CDR3 sequences, with roughly 17% occurring only once. Time point here: newly diagnosed GD, antithyroid drugs for less than 3 months. PBMCs provided the RNA from which the TCR library was made. The CDR3 runs to 11 residues. Germline lookup yields CDR1 SQVTM and CDR2 ANQGSEA. The data were also submitted as part of a second study, on T cells in Graves' hyperthyroidism and ophthalmopathy.

This TCR was sampled from a woman in her late teens or twenties with Graves disease. The genes are TRBV29-1 and TRBJ1-1; 9 bases map to TRBD1. Sequenced here: peripheral blood mononuclear cells (PBMCs), sampled at new diagnosis, from a patient treated with antithyroid drugs. The CDR3 sequence is CSTADRGETFF. The CDR3 DNA reads as TGCAGCACGGCGGACAGGGGTGAAACTTTCTTT.